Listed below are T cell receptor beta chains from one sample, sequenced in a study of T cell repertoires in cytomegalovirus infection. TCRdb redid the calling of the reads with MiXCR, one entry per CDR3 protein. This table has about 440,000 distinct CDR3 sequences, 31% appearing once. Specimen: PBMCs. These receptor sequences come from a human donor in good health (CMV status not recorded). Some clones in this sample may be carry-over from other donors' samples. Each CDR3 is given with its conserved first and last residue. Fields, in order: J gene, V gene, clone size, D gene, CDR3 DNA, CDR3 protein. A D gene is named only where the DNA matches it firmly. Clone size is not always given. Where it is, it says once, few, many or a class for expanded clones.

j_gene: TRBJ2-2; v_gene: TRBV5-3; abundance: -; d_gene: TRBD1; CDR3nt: TGTGCCAGCAGCTTGGCCTCGGGACAGGCAAGCACCGGGGAGCTGTTTTTT; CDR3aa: CASSLASGQASTGELFF
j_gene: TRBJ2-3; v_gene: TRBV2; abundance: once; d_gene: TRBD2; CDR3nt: TGTGCCAGCAGAAGGTGGAGCGGGGGCGGGGGAGATACGCAGTATTTT; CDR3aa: CASRRWSGGGGDTQYF
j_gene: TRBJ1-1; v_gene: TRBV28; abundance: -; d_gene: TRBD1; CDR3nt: TGTGCCAGCAGTTCGGTCGGGGACAGTCCCGGAATGTCTGCTTTCTTT; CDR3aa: CASSSVGDSPGMSAFF
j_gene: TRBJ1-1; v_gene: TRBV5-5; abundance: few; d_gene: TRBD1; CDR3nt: TGTGCCAGCAGCTTTGGGACAGGGGGCACTGAAGCTTTCTTT; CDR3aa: CASSFGTGGTEAFF
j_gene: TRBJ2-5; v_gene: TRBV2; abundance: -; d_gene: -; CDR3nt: TGTGCCAGCACCCGACAGGTCCAAGAGACCCAGTACTTC; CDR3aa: CASTRQVQETQYF
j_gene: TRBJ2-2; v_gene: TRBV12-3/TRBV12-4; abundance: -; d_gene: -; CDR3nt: TGTGCCAGCAGAGTAGCCACCGGGGAGCTGTTTTTT; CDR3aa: CASRVATGELFF
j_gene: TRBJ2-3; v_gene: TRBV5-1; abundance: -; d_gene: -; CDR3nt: TGCGCCAGCAGCTTGGCCCCGACAGTAGATAGGCAGTATTTT; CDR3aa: CASSLAPTVDRQYF
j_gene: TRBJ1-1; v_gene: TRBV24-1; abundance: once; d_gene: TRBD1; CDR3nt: TGTGCCACCAGGGGAACAGGGGGCAACACTGAAGCTTTCTTT; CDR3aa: CATRGTGGNTEAFF
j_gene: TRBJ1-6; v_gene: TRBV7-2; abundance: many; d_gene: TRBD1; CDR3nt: TGTGCCAGCAGCGGACAGGGACATTCACCCCTCCACTTT; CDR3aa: CASSGQGHSPLHF
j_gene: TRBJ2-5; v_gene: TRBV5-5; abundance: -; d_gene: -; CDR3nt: TGTGCCAGCAGCCTTGAGGGACCCCCCCTACGAGAGACCCAGTACTTC; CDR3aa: CASSLEGPPLRETQYF
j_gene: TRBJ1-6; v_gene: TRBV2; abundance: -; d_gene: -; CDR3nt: TGTGCCAGCAGTCGCCGGGGCCCCGGTCCACCCCTCCACTTT; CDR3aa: CASSRRGPGPPLHF
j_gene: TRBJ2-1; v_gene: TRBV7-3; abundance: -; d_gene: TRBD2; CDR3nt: TGTGCCAGCAGCTTGAGAGCGGGACCCACCTACAATGAGCAGTTCTTC; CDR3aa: CASSLRAGPTYNEQFF
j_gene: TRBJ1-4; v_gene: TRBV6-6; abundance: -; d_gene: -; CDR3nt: TGTGCCAGCAGGACGGACCTTAATGAAAAACTGTTTTTT; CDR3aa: CASRTDLNEKLFF
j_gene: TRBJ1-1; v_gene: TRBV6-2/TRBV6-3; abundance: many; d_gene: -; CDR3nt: TGTGCCAGCAACTACGCAGGGCCCACTGAAGCTTTCTTT; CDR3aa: CASNYAGPTEAFF
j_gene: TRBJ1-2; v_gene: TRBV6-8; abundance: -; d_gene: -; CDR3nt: TGTGCCAGCAGTTACGGGGGAGCTAACTATGGCTACACCTTC; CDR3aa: CASSYGGANYGYTF
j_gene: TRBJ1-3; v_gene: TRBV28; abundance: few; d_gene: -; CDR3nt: TGTGCCAGCAGGCTTGACAGGAGTGGAAACACCATATATTTT; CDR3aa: CASRLDRSGNTIYF